What follows are 27 T cell receptor beta chains derived from one specimen sequenced in a study of blood T cells in healthy people across ages. PCR was performed a second time for about 7 to 12 cycles using a sample-barcoded 5' primer and a J-beta primer mix. TCRdb redid the calling of the 5' RACE reads with MiXCR, one entry per CDR3 protein. The sample shows some 710,000 distinct CDR3 sequences, about 20% of them seen only once. Source material: blood. Receptors originate from a man between 65 and 85 years old in good health.

In this sample, this clonotype turned up many times. The chain employs TRBV29-1 and TRBJ1-1; D is unclear. The CDR3 is 13 residues long. Trimming stripped 0 bases from V and 0 bases from J, with 5 bases between. Looked up from germline, CDR1 is SQVTM and CDR2 is ANQGSEA. The CDR3 reads CSVEDGLNTEAFF. The CDR3 region has the DNA TGCAGCGTTGAAGATGGACTGAACACTGAAGCTTTCTTT.

The gene calls are TRBV25-1 and TRBJ1-2, with no clear D. The CDR3 runs to 14 residues. Germline V CDR1 and CDR2: MGHDK, SYGVNS. Trimming cost V 2 bases and J 1 base, with 8 bases left between them. CDR3 region: CASSESSINYGYTF. Written as DNA, the CDR3 is TGTGCCAGCAGTGAAAGCAGCATTAACTATGGCTACACCTTC.

The chain recombines TRBV6-2 or TRBV6-3 with TRBJ1-5, with 9 positions matching TRBD1. V lost 0 bases to trimming and J lost 2 bases; unmatched junction nucleotides: 5. Per germline, CDR1 MNHEY and CDR2 SVGEGT. The CDR3 loop spans 17 amino acids. The CDR3: CASSYSNRGLGNQPQHF. DNA for the CDR3: TGTGCCAGCAGTTACTCCAACAGGGGGCTAGGCAATCAGCCCCAGCATTTT.

The chain couples TRBV30 to TRBJ2-1; 7 bases map to TRBD2. V dropped 0 bases and J dropped 0; count of bases not matched to a gene: 11. The CDR3 consists of 18 residues. Germline V gene data show CDR1 as GTSNPN and CDR2 as SVGIG (reference sequence). The CDR3 sequence: CAWSVLAADKSSYNEQFF. The CDR3 region has the DNA TGTGCCTGGAGTGTGCTAGCGGCTGACAAGAGCTCCTACAATGAGCAGTTCTTC.

V usage is TRBV13 and J usage is TRBJ1-2, with 11 bases identical to TRBD1. CDR3 size: 15 residues. The junction had 6 bases not matched to a gene; V was cut back by 5 bases and J by 4 bases. Germline V gene lookup returns CDR1 PRHDT and CDR2 FYEKMQ (reference sequence). CDR3 amino acids: CASSLRDRGTYGYTF. In DNA form, the CDR3 reads TGTGCCAGCAGCCTCAGGGACAGGGGGACCTATGGCTACACCTTC.

Here the CDR3 reads CASSRGKGNTIYF. DNA of the CDR3: TGTGCCAGCAGCCGAGGGAAGGGAAACACCATATATTTT. The chain joins TRBV7-2 to TRBJ1-3, with D unclear. This CDR3 region has 13 residues. V dropped 5 bases and J dropped 4 bases, with 9 bases sitting between them. Germline V lookup: CDR1 SGHTA, CDR2 FQGNSA.

The chain employs TRBV6-1 and TRBJ2-3; 11 bases are a match to TRBD2. This CDR3 is 14 amino acids long. Germline CDR1 is MNHNS and CDR2 is SASEGT. The DNA of the CDR3 is TGTGGAACGGGACTAGCGGTTACATCAGATACGCAGTATTTT. It codes for CGTGLAVTSDTQYF.

This chain links TRBV6-5 with TRBJ2-1, with 10 bases identical to TRBD2. V dropped 0 bases and J dropped 4; count of bases not matched to a gene: 3. There are 16 residues in the CDR3. Germline lookup yields CDR1 MNHEY and CDR2 SVGAGI. The CDR3 is CASSYSVAGGYNEQFF. DNA of the CDR3: TGTGCCAGCAGTTACTCGGTAGCGGGGGGATACAATGAGCAGTTCTTC.

This clonotype came up a few times. CDR3 coding DNA: TGTGCCAGCAGCCAAGATCTGATCCAGGGTGGCAACGAGCAGTACTTC. Protein sequence: CASSQDLIQGGNEQYF. V usage is TRBV4-2 and J usage is TRBJ2-7; D perhaps matches TRBD1 (5 bases). V shed 0 bases and J shed 5 bases, with 17 bases lying between them. This CDR3 has 16 amino acids. The germline CDR1 and CDR2 sequences are LGHNA and YNFKEQ.

This clonotype was counted between two and nine times. The chain joins TRBV28 to TRBJ1-4; D not resolved. The CDR3 is made up of 15 amino acids. Trimming stripped 5 bases from V and 0 bases from J, with 10 bases between. Per the germline V gene, CDR1 is MDHEN and CDR2 is SYDVKM. The CDR3 nucleotides read TGTGCCAGCAGTCTCAGACTTGCAACTAATGAAAAACTGTTTTTT. This gives the protein CASSLRLATNEKLFF. The complete variable domain, with remaining parts taken from reference TRBV28 and TRBJ1-4, reads DVKVTQSSRYLVKRTGEKVFLECVQDMDHENMFWYRQDPGLGLRLIYFSYDVKMKEKGDIPEGYSVSREKKERFSLILESASTNQTSMYLCASSLRLATNEKLFFGSGTQLSVL.

The rearrangement joins TRBV12-3 or TRBV12-4 to TRBJ1-2; D is undetermined. The CDR3 has 15 residues. V was shortened by 1 base and J by 3 bases, with 12 bases between the two germline ends. The CDR3: CASSLGVPGYYGYTF. CDR3 DNA sequence: TGTGCCAGCAGTTTAGGGGTTCCGGGCTACTATGGCTACACCTTC.

A few counts support this clonotype. V usage is TRBV5-1 and J usage is TRBJ1-1; possible D gene TRBD1, 5 bases. Germline V gives CDR1 SGHRS, CDR2 YFSETQ. The CDR3 consists of 12 residues. Trimming pared 9 bases from V and 1 base from J, leaving 10 bases between. In nucleotides, the CDR3 is TGCGCCACCGGGGACGGGAACACTGAAGCTTTCTTT. Its translation is CATGDGNTEAFF.

The gene calls are TRBV12-5 and TRBJ2-1; D gene uncertain. Germline assignment: CDR1 LGHNT and CDR2 FRNRAP. V was clipped by 5 bases and J by 7 bases, with 24 bases between them. This CDR3 spans 17 amino acids. The CDR3 DNA reads as TGTGCTAGTGGTCCCCTATGGGCAGAACGTTCGGAAAATGAGCAGTTCTTC. Translating gives CASGPLWAERSENEQFF.

The V and J genes are TRBV28 and TRBJ1-2; maybe TRBD1 (5 bases). Germline loops: CDR1 MDHEN, CDR2 SYDVKM. V was cut by 2 bases and J by 6 bases, with 16 bases left in between. CDR3 size: 15 residues. CDR3 region: CASSLEFRTTDGYTF. The CDR3 nucleotides are TGTGCCAGCAGTTTAGAATTTAGGACAACCGATGGCTACACCTTC.

This clonotype was found many times. The junction shows a germline mismatch at one end, possibly a read error. The rearrangement joins TRBV11-2 to TRBJ1-5; no definite D call. The CDR3 loop spans 10 amino acids. Germline V gene data show CDR1 as SGHAT and CDR2 as FQNNGV. CDR3 DNA: TGTGCCAGCAGCCGTCAGGCCCAGCATTTT. Translated, it gives CASSRQAQHF.

This clonotype was seen at least ten times. This chain uses TRBV6-2 or TRBV6-3 with TRBJ2-5; 9 positions agree with TRBD2. CDR1 and CDR2 from the germline V gene are MNHEY and SVGEGT. This CDR3 spans 13 amino acids. The junction had 4 bases not matched to a gene; V was cut back by 7 bases and J by 4 bases. CDR3 sequence (DNA): TGTGCCAGCACCGGACTAGCGAGAGAGACCCAGTACTTC. Its protein is CASTGLARETQYF.

The chain couples TRBV13 to TRBJ2-5; D unclear. CDR3 length: 15 amino acids. V gave up 4 bases and J gave up 3 bases, with 15 bases separating them. Germline CDR1 reads PRHDT; CDR2 reads FYEKMQ (reference sequence). CDR3 nucleotides: TGTGCCAGCAGCTCCAGATCAGCGAGCAAAGAGACCCAGTACTTC. Translation gives CASSSRSASKETQYF.

The V gene is TRBV6-6, the J gene TRBJ2-1, with D perhaps TRBD2 (5 bases). Germline CDR1 reads MNHNY; CDR2 reads SVGAGI (reference sequence). The CDR3 is 14 amino acids. V gave up 2 bases and J gave up 3 bases, with 8 bases separating them. The CDR3 reads CASSYGAVYNEQFF. Here the CDR3 DNA reads TGTGCCAGCAGTTACGGAGCGGTCTACAATGAGCAGTTCTTC.

The table lists this clonotype with many counts. The chain links TRBV20-1 to TRBJ2-5; a weak D match, TRBD2 (6 bases). Germline-derived CDR1 and CDR2 are DFQATT and SNEGSKA (reference sequence). CDR3 size: 16 residues. V was shortened by 0 bases and J by 4 bases, with 18 bases between the two germline ends. The CDR3, as DNA: TGCAGTGCTAGAGATTTCCGGGGACTGAGTTTAGAGACCCAGTACTTC. Protein product: CSARDFRGLSLETQYF.

The table lists this clonotype with a few counts. The CDR3 region is CARAGVQHF. In DNA, the CDR3 is TGTGCCAGAGCCGGGGTCCAGCATTTT. The gene calls are TRBV12-3 or TRBV12-4 and TRBJ1-5; D call uncertain. The CDR3 has 9 residues. The V end lost 9 bases, the J end lost 12 bases, and 9 bases lay between the germline ends.

This chain uses TRBV7-2 with TRBJ2-5; TRBD2 aligns across 7 bases. The tail of the sequence fits TRBJ2-1 better, so the J call may be wrong. The CDR3 length is 15 residues. Germline V gene lookup returns CDR1 SGHTA and CDR2 FQGNSA. CDR3 nucleotide sequence: TGTGCCAGCAGCTTTAAGCGGGGCACTTACAATGAGCAGTTCTTC. This translates into CASSFKRGTYNEQFF.

This chain connects TRBV2 to TRBJ2-5; D may be TRBD1 or TRBD2 (6 bases each). The closer fit of TRBJ2-7 to the DNA end suggests the J call may be wrong. Germline V gene sequence: CDR1 SNHLY, CDR2 FYNNEI. This CDR3 is 16 amino acids long. The CDR3 here is CASSEVVQGLLCEQYF. The DNA of the CDR3 is TGTGCCAGCAGTGAAGTGGTACAGGGACTCTTGTGCGAGCAGTACTTC.

This clonotype appeared a few times. The chain employs TRBV11-1 and TRBJ2-3, with D hard to call. The CDR3 has 13 amino acids. V dropped 5 bases and J dropped 4 bases, with 10 bases sitting between them. Germline CDR1 SGHAT, CDR2 FQDESV (reference sequence). Here the CDR3 DNA reads TGTGCCAGCAGCCAATCCCCCCCAGATACGCAGTATTTT. This translates into CASSQSPPDTQYF. Full variable domain (missing parts from reference TRBV11-1 and TRBJ2-3): EAEVAQSPRYKITEKSQAVAFWCDPISGHATLYWYRQILGQGPELLVQFQDESVVDDSQLPKDRFSAERLKGVDSTLKIQPAELGDSAMYLCASSQSPPDTQYFGPGTRLTVL.

The chain uses TRBV9 and TRBJ2-2; D is undetermined. Trimming stripped 1 base from V and 1 base from J, with 8 bases between. The CDR3 extends over 15 amino acids. Germline lookup yields CDR1 SGDLS and CDR2 YYNGEE. Here the CDR3 reads CASSVTPENTGELFF. CDR3 nucleotide sequence: TGTGCCAGCAGCGTAACACCTGAGAACACCGGGGAGCTGTTTTTT.

The chain has TRBV29-1 and TRBJ2-5, with 7 nucleotides matching TRBD2. Per germline, CDR1 SQVTM and CDR2 ANQGSEA. V was clipped by 8 bases and J by 2 bases; unmatched bases: 11. The CDR3 is 14 amino acids. The DNA of the CDR3 is TGCAGCTACCTTGTAGCGGGTGTACAAGAGACCCAGTACTTC. It yields the protein CSYLVAGVQETQYF.

This clonotype was seen a few times. The chain combines TRBV12-3 or TRBV12-4 with TRBJ2-1; D unresolved. V shed 5 bases and J shed 0 bases, with 14 bases lying between them. The length of the CDR3 is 16 residues. CDR3 region: CASSPESMSSYNEQFF. CDR3 nucleotide sequence: TGTGCCAGCAGTCCCGAGAGCATGAGCTCCTACAATGAGCAGTTCTTC.

The rearrangement links TRBV10-3 to TRBJ2-5; the D is unclear. The DNA end is a closer match to TRBJ2-7, so the J assignment may be wrong. CDR3 length: 15 residues. The germline CDR1 and CDR2 sequences are ENHRY and SYGVKD. The CDR3 DNA reads as TGTGCCATCAGTGAGGATAAGGTACAATCCTACGAGCAGTACTTC. Protein product: CAISEDKVQSYEQYF.